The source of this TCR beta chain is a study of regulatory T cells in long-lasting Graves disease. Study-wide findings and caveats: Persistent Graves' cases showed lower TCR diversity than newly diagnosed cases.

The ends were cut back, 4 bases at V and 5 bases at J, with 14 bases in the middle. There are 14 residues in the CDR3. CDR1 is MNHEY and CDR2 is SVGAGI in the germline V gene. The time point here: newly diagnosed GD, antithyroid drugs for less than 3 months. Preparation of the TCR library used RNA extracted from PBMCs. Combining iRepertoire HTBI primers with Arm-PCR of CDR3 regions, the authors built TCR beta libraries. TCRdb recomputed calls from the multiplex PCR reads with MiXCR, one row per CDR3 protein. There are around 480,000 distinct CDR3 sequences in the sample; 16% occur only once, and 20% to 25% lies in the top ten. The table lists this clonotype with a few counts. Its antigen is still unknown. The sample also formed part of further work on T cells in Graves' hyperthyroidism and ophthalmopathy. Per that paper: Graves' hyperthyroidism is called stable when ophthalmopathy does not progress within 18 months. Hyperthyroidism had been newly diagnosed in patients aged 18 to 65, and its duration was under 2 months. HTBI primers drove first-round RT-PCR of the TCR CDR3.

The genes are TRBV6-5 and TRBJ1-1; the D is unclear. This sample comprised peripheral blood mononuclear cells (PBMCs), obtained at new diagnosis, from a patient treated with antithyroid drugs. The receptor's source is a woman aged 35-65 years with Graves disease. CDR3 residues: CASSSARGGTEAFF. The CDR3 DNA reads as TGTGCCAGCAGTTCCGCCCGGGGAGGGACTGAAGCTTTCTTT.